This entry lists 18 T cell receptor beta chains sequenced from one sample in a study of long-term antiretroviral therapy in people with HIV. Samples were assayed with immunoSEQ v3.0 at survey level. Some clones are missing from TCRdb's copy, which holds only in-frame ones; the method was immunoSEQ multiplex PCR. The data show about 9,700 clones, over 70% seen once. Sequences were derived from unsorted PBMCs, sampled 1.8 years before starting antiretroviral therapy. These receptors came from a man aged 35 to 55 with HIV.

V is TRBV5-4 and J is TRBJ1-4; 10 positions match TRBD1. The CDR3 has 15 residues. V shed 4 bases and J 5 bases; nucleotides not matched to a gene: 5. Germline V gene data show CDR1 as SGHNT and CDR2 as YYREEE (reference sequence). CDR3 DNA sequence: TGTGCCAGCAGCGGGGAGACAGGGGGCAATGAAAAACTGTTTTTT. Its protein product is CASSGETGGNEKLFF.

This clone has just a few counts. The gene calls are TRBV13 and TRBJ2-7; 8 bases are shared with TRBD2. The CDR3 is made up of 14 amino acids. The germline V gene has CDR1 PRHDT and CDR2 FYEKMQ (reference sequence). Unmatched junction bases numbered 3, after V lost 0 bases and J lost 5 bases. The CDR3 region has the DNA TGTGCCAGCAGCTTAGGAGCGGGGGTCGACGAGCAGTACTTC. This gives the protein CASSLGAGVDEQYF. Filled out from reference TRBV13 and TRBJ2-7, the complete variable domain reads AAGVIQSPRHLIKEKRETATLKCYPIPRHDTVYWYQQGPGQDPQFLISFYEKMQSDKGSIPDRFSAQQFSDYHSELNMSSLELGDSALYFCASSLGAGVDEQYFGPGTRLTVT.

CDR3 bases: TGTGCCAGCAGCACGGCTACACAGTACCAAGAGACCCAGTACTTC. It yields the protein CASSTATQYQETQYF. The chain combines TRBV7-9 with TRBJ2-5; no clear D. Trimming shortened V by 5 bases and J by 0 bases, and 13 bases separated the two germline ends. CDR3 size: 15 residues. Per the germline V gene, CDR1 is SEHNR and CDR2 is FQNEAQ (reference sequence).

DNA for the CDR3: TGTGCCAGCAGCTCCCTTGGGGTCTACGAGCAGTACTTC. Its protein product is CASSSLGVYEQYF. The chain is built from TRBV7-2 and TRBJ2-7; D call uncertain. The CDR3 is made up of 13 amino acids. V was shortened by 4 bases and J by 3 bases, with 10 bases between the two germline ends. Germline V gene lookup returns CDR1 SGHTA and CDR2 FQGNSA.

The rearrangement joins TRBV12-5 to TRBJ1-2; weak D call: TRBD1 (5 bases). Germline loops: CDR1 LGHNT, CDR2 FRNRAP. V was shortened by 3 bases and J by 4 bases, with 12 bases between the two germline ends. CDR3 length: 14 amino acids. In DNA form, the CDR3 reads TGTGCTAGTGGTTTTGGAACAGGAGCCTATGGCTACACCTTC. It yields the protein CASGFGTGAYGYTF.

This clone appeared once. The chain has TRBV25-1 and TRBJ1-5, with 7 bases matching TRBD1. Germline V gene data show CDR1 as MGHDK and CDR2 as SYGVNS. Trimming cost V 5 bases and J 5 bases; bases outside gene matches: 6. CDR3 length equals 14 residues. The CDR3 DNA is TGTGCCAGCAGTACCCGGGACAGCTATCAGCCCCAGCATTTT. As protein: CASSTRDSYQPQHF.

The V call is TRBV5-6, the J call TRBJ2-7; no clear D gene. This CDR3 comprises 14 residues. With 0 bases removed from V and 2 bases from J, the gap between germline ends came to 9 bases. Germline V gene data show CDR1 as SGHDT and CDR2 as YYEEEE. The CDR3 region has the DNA TGTGCCAGCAGCTTGGTCTCCATTCCCTACGAGCAGTACTTC. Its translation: CASSLVSIPYEQYF.

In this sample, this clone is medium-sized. The CDR3: CASSEPGQGGYTF. Written as DNA, the CDR3 is TGTGCCAGCAGTGAACCCGGCCAGGGAGGCTACACCTTC. The V gene is TRBV25-1, the J gene TRBJ1-2; the D gene is possibly TRBD1 (5 bases). With 2 bases removed from V and 8 bases from J, the gap between germline ends came to 12 bases. The CDR3 runs 13 residues. From germline, CDR1 is MGHDK and CDR2 SYGVNS.

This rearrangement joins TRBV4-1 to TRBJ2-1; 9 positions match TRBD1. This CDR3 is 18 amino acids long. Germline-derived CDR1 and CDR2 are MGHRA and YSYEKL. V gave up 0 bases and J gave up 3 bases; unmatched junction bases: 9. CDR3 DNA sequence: TGCGCCAGCAGCCAAGACAGGTCCCGGGACAGGGTCTACAATGAGCAGTTCTTC. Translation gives CASSQDRSRDRVYNEQFF.

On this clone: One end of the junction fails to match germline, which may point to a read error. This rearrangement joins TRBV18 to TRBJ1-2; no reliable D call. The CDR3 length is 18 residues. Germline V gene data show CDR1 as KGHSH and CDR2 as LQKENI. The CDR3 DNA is TGTGCCAGCTCAGAGTTCTCAGGAGTCGCCTCCTCTAAGTATGGCTACACCTTC. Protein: CASSEFSGVASSKYGYTF.

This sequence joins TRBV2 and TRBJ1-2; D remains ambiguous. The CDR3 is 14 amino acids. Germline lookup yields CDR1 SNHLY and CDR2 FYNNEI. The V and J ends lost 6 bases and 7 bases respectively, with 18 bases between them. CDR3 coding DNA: TGTGCCAGCAGGACGGCCTTTAAAGAGGGTGGCTACACCTTC. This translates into CASRTAFKEGGYTF.

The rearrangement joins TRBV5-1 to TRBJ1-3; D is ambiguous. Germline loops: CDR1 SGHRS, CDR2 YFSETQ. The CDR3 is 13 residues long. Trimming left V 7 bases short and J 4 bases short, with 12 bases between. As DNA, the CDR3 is TGCGCCAGCCGAAATAGTGGGGGAAACACCATATATTTT. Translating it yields CASRNSGGNTIYF.

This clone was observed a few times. CDR3 bases: TGTGCCAGTAGTATAGAAGCAGGGTTAATTAACTATGGCTACACCTTC. This gives the protein CASSIEAGLINYGYTF. This chain joins TRBV19 and TRBJ1-2; maybe TRBD1 (5 bases). Trimming pared 0 bases from V and 1 base from J, leaving 12 bases between. CDR1 and CDR2 (germline): LNHDA, SQIVND (reference sequence). This CDR3 has 16 residues.

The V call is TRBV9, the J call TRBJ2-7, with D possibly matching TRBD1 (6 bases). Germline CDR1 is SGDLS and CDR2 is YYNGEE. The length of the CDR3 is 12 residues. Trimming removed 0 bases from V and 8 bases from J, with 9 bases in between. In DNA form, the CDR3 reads TGTGCCAGCAGCGTAGCTCAGGGGAAGCAGTACTTC. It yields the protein CASSVAQGKQYF.

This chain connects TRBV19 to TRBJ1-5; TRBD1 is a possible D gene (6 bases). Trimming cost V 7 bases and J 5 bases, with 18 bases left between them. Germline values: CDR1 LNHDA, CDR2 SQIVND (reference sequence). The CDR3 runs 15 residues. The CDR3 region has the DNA TGTGCCAGTAAGGTCTCCCGGGGGCGCGATCAGCCCCAGCATTTT. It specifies CASKVSRGRDQPQHF.

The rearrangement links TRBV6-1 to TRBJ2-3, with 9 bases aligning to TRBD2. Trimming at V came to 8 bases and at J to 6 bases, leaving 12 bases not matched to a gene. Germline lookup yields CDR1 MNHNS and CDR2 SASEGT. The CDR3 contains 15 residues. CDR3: CASLGRGGPPDTQYF. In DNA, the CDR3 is TGTGCCAGCCTGGGGCGGGGGGGCCCCCCCGATACGCAGTATTTT.

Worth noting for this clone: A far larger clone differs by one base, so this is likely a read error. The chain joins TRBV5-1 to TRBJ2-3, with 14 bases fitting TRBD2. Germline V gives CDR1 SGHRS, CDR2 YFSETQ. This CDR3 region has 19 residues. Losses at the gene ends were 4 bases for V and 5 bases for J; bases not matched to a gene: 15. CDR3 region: CASSPGLAGGAGRLDTQYF. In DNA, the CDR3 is TGCGCCAGCAGCCCCGGACTAGCGGGGGGTGCCGGGCGGCTAGATACGCAGTATTTT.

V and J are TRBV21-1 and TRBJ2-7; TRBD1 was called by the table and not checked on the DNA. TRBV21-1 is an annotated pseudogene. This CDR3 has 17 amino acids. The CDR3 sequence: CASSIGTGRRSLYEQYF. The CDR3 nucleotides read TGTGCCAGCAGCATAGGGACAGGGCGGAGGTCCCTCTACGAGCAGTACTTC.